The 16 T cell receptor beta chains below all came from one sample that was sequenced in a study of regulatory T cells in long-lasting Graves disease. The TCR beta library used iRepertoire HTBI primers with Arm-PCR amplification of CDR3. TCRdb itself ran the multiplex PCR reads through MiXCR, one entry per CDR3 protein. The sample includes about 420,000 distinct CDR3 sequences, about a sixth of them seen just once. Time point defined: newly diagnosed GD, antithyroid drugs for less than 3 months. There was RNA extracted from PBMCs, and the TCR library was made from it. These data also featured in a second study, about T cells in Graves' hyperthyroidism and ophthalmopathy.

Here the sequenced sample was peripheral blood mononuclear cells (PBMCs), taken at new diagnosis, from a patient treated with antithyroid drugs. These receptors came from a woman aged 18-35 years with Graves disease.

This clonotype was counted ten times or more. This chain connects TRBV20-1 to TRBJ2-1; TRBD2 matches 11 bases. Germline trimming cut 1 base from V and 6 bases from J; bases unmatched to any gene: 8. Germline V gives CDR1 DFQATT, CDR2 SNEGSKA (reference sequence). This CDR3 region has 16 residues. In DNA, the CDR3 is TGCAGTGCTAGAGGTTCAACTAGCGGGAGCCTCAATGAGCAGTTCTTC. It yields the protein CSARGSTSGSLNEQFF.

This clonotype was picked up many times. V gene TRBV7-8 combines with J gene TRBJ1-2; no definite D call. The CDR3 is made up of 18 amino acids. Trimming removed 2 bases at V and 0 bases at J, with 19 bases between. Germline values: CDR1 SGHVS, CDR2 FQNEAQ. The CDR3 spells CASSLTSQLRSSNYGYTF. The CDR3 DNA sequence: TGTGCCAGCAGCTTAACAAGCCAGCTGCGTTCGTCTAACTATGGCTACACCTTC.

There are a few counts of this clonotype. The rearrangement uses TRBV6-4 and TRBJ2-1; D might be TRBD2 (7 bases). CDR1 is MRHNA, CDR2 SNTAGT, per germline. Between the trimmed V and J ends, which lost 5 bases and 9 bases, there was a span of 20 bases. The CDR3 covers 15 residues. The CDR3 region has the DNA TGTGCCAGCAGTAAGCGGGAAGGTTTGGGGGCTGAGCAGTTCTTC. It translates to CASSKREGLGAEQFF.

Details on this clonotype: A much larger clone lies one base from this, so it may be a read error. This chain joins TRBV12-3 or TRBV12-4 and TRBJ1-4; no clear D. This CDR3 has 14 residues. V lost 5 bases and J lost 8, with 15 bases in between. CDR3 coding DNA: TGTGCCAGCAGTCCCTGGTTTCGAATGGAAAAACTGTTTTTT. It translates to CASSPWFRMEKLFF.

V and J are TRBV20-1 and TRBJ1-2; unclear D gene. Germline-derived CDR1 and CDR2 are DFQATT and SNEGSKA (reference sequence). V gave up 4 bases and J gave up 8 bases, with 11 bases separating them. The CDR3 contains 11 residues. The DNA of the CDR3 is TGCAGTGCTAAATGGCAGGCCGGCTACACCTTC. It specifies CSAKWQAGYTF.

This clonotype came up many times. The chain couples TRBV29-1 to TRBJ2-1; 10 bases line up with TRBD2. The germline CDR1 and CDR2 sequences are SQVTM and ANQGSEA. The length of the CDR3 is 15 residues. J lost 4 bases, V lost 4 bases, and 7 bases had no gene match. The chain's CDR3 is CSVGKDSGRYNEQFF. The DNA for the CDR3 is TGCAGCGTTGGAAAGGATAGCGGGAGGTACAATGAGCAGTTCTTC.

The sample holds a few counts of this clonotype. The V gene is TRBV29-1, the J gene TRBJ2-1, with D perhaps given as TRBD1 or TRBD2 (5 bases each). The V end was cut by 6 bases, the J end by 6 bases, with 18 bases between. The length of the CDR3 is 14 residues. Germline lookup yields CDR1 SQVTM and CDR2 ANQGSEA. The CDR3 DNA sequence: TGCAGCGTCGCCGGGACGACCAAGTGCAATGAGCAGTTCTTC. Translated: CSVAGTTKCNEQFF.

This clonotype was picked up many times. The chain joins TRBV7-3 to TRBJ2-7; 11 bases align to TRBD2. This CDR3 is 15 amino acids long. Germline V gene data show CDR1 as SGHTA and CDR2 as FQGTGA. The V and J ends lost 5 bases and 3 bases, in that order; junction bases with no gene match: 6. The CDR3 loop reads CASSLGTSGGYEQYF. CDR3 nucleotide sequence: TGTGCCAGCAGCCTAGGGACTAGCGGAGGCTACGAGCAGTACTTC.

The rearrangement links TRBV29-1 to TRBJ2-1; 16 nucleotides line up with TRBD2. The CDR3 runs 16 residues. The germline gives CDR1 SQVTM, CDR2 ANQGSEA. The trim removed 4 bases at V and 3 bases at J, leaving 3 bases unmatched. The CDR3 nucleotides are TGCAGCGTTGTGGGACTAGCGGGAGGGAACTACAATGAGCAGTTCTTC. Amino acid sequence: CSVVGLAGGNYNEQFF.

This clonotype was counted at least ten times. The V call is TRBV6-1, the J call TRBJ2-7, with 8 positions matching TRBD1. Germline V lookup: CDR1 MNHNS, CDR2 SASEGT. The CDR3 is made up of 14 amino acids. The V and J ends lost 6 bases and 5 bases, in that order; junction bases with no gene match: 9. CDR3 residues: CASREQGVKDEQYF. CDR3 sequence (DNA): TGTGCCAGCAGAGAACAGGGGGTTAAGGACGAGCAGTACTTC.

The sample holds many counts of this clonotype. This chain uses TRBV20-1 with TRBJ2-2; TRBD2 aligns across 13 bases. The CDR3 totals 14 residues. The V gene's germline CDR1 is DFQATT and CDR2 SNEGSKA (reference sequence). V lost 6 bases and J lost 4; bases outside the gene matches: 2. The CDR3 bases are TGCAGTGCCGGGACTAGCGGGACCACCGGGGAGCTGTTTTTT. Protein product: CSAGTSGTTGELFF.

This clonotype was found many times. This sequence joins TRBV6-2 or TRBV6-3 and TRBJ2-7; D perhaps matches TRBD2 (5 bases). This CDR3 comprises 15 residues. Trimming pared 2 bases from V and 3 bases from J, leaving 14 bases between. Germline CDR1 MNHEY, CDR2 SVGEGT. The CDR3 DNA follows: TGTGCCAGCAGTTACCGGGGAGTCTTGGACTACGAGCAGTACTTC. Translating gives CASSYRGVLDYEQYF.

The V and J genes are TRBV29-1 and TRBJ2-7; possibly TRBD1 for D (6 bases). Germline V gene data show CDR1 as SQVTM and CDR2 as ANQGSEA. Trimming removed 7 bases from V and 0 bases from J, with 13 bases in between. CDR3 length: 13 amino acids. This CDR3 reads CSATGTTSYEQYF. The CDR3 DNA reads TGCAGCGCAACCGGGACAACCTCCTACGAGCAGTACTTC.

This clonotype was found a few times. The chain employs TRBV6-1 and TRBJ2-7; D possibly corresponds to TRBD1 (5 bases). Germline lookup yields CDR1 MNHNS and CDR2 SASEGT. V lost 6 bases, J lost 4 bases, and 16 bases lay in between. The CDR3 runs 14 residues. The CDR3 DNA reads as TGTGCCAGCAGAACGGACACCTTGAGGTACGAGCAGTACTTC. Translation: CASRTDTLRYEQYF.

The chain has TRBV3-1 and TRBJ1-5, with D unresolved. V lost 1 base and J 6 bases, leaving 13 bases between the germline ends. Per germline, CDR1 LGHDT and CDR2 YNNKEL (reference sequence). The CDR3 spans 15 residues. The CDR3 sequence: CASSQGESGPQPQHF. The CDR3 nucleotides are TGTGCCAGCAGCCAAGGAGAGTCAGGACCTCAGCCCCAGCATTTT.

This chain joins TRBV4-1 and TRBJ2-1; 7 bases match TRBD2. After removal of 8 bases from V and 2 bases from J, the junction contained 12 bases not matched to a gene. The CDR3 covers 16 residues. Germline V gene sequence: CDR1 MGHRA, CDR2 YSYEKL. Here the CDR3 reads CASARGGSLTYNEQFF. The CDR3 DNA reads TGCGCCAGCGCCCGTGGCGGGAGCCTTACCTACAATGAGCAGTTCTTC.